This entry lists 21 T cell receptor beta chains sequenced from one sample in a study of blood T cell repertoires in COVID-19. Clones were sequenced by immunoSEQ multiplex PCR, and TCRdb holds only the in-frame ones, with some missing. This sample has around 290,000 clones; roughly nine tenths occur once, and the top ten carry 1.5% to 2%. The sequenced material came from PBMCs or T cells enriched from blood (not recorded which). The receptors shown here come from a woman between 35 and 50 years old who had recovered from COVID-19.

This chain uses TRBV13 with TRBJ2-7, with a tentative D call TRBD1 (6 bases). Germline CDR1 PRHDT, CDR2 FYEKMQ (reference sequence). Trimming removed 4 bases at V and 0 bases at J, with 13 bases between. The CDR3 has 15 amino acids. The CDR3 region has the DNA TGTGCCAGCAGCTACGACAGGCTTAGCTCCTACGAGCAGTACTTC. Its protein product is CASSYDRLSSYEQYF.

The V call is TRBV6-1, the J call TRBJ1-1; D unclear. The CDR3 spans 17 residues. Per the germline V gene, CDR1 is MNHNS and CDR2 is SASEGT. Trimming took 3 bases from V and 0 from J, leaving 17 bases between them. CDR3 loop: CASSDQISTTMNTEAFF. The CDR3 DNA reads TGTGCCAGCAGTGACCAGATATCGACAACCATGAACACTGAAGCTTTCTTT.

This chain links TRBV7-9 with TRBJ1-4; TRBD1 aligns across 9 bases. The CDR3 loop spans 15 amino acids. V dropped 5 bases and J dropped 7; count of bases not matched to a gene: 8. Germline-derived CDR1 and CDR2 are SEHNR and FQNEAQ (reference sequence). The CDR3: CASSPRTGEFEKLFF. The CDR3 DNA sequence: TGTGCCAGCAGCCCGAGGACAGGGGAGTTTGAAAAACTGTTTTTT.

This clone was picked up one time. V gene TRBV4-1 combines with J gene TRBJ2-3; possibly TRBD1 for D (5 bases). Trimming cost V 1 base and J 1 base, with 9 bases left between them. The CDR3 sequence is 15 residues long. Germline loops: CDR1 MGHRA, CDR2 YSYEKL. The DNA for the CDR3 is TGCGCCAGCAGCCAAGGGCAGGGCGGCACAGATACGCAGTATTTT. Amino acids: CASSQGQGGTDTQYF.

J is TRBJ2-6 and V is TRBV5-1; TRBD1 aligns across 7 bases. There are 18 residues in the CDR3. With V trimmed by 0 bases and J by 2 bases, 8 bases remained unmatched. Looked up from germline, CDR1 is SGHRS and CDR2 is YFSETQ. CDR3 nucleotides: TGCGCCAGCAGCTTGGTGGCAGGGGGAGAAGCTGGGGCCAACGTCCTGACTTTC. It specifies CASSLVAGGEAGANVLTF. The variable domain in full, with the rest retrieved from reference TRBV5-1 and TRBJ2-6, is KAGVTQTPRYLIKTRGQQVTLSCSPISGHRSVSWYQQTPGQGLQFLFEYFSETQRNKGNFPGRFSGRQFSNSRSEMNVSTLELGDSALYLCASSLVAGGEAGANVLTFGAGSRLTVL.

The chain uses TRBV5-6 and TRBJ1-1; 7 nucleotides line up with TRBD1. CDR1 is SGHDT, CDR2 YYEEEE, per germline. J lost 0 bases, V lost 1 base, and 6 bases had no gene match. There are 16 residues in the CDR3. CDR3 sequence (DNA): TGTGCCAGCAGCTTGCAAATGGACAGGTTGAACACTGAAGCTTTCTTT. Encoded protein: CASSLQMDRLNTEAFF.

The chain recombines TRBV4-3 with TRBJ1-6; no reliable D call. Trimming left V 0 bases short and J 10 bases short, with 7 bases between. Looked up from germline, CDR1 is LGHNA and CDR2 is YSLEER. CDR3 size: 13 residues. The CDR3 reads CASSQDRGSPLHF. In DNA form, the CDR3 reads TGCGCCAGCAGCCAAGATAGAGGGTCACCCCTCCACTTT.

This clone was picked up one time. The V call is TRBV28, the J call TRBJ2-1, with 8 bases identical to TRBD2. The V and J ends lost 5 bases and 15 bases, in that order; junction bases with no gene match: 24. Germline CDR1 is MDHEN and CDR2 is SYDVKM. The CDR3 loop spans 17 amino acids. The CDR3 DNA is TGTGCCAGCAGTCGGCCGGAACTTTTAGCGGGACCGGATGGGGGGTTCTTC. It codes for CASSRPELLAGPDGGFF.

The V and J genes are TRBV28 and TRBJ2-7; 11 bases are a match to TRBD1. The CDR3 spans 12 residues. The J segment lost 6 bases and the V segment lost 11 bases, leaving 6 bases of the junction unmatched. The V gene's germline CDR1 is MDHEN and CDR2 SYDVKM. CDR3 sequence: CASAGTGGEQYF. The CDR3 coding sequence is TGTGCCTCAGCCGGGACAGGGGGCGAGCAGTACTTC.

The chain is built from TRBV6-5 and TRBJ1-2; D remains unclear. The V gene lost 6 bases and the J gene lost 7 bases, with 15 bases spanning the gap. The CDR3 sequence is 13 residues long. The germline V gene encodes CDR1 MNHEY and CDR2 SVGAGI. The CDR3 DNA reads as TGTGCCAGCAGGGGAGCTGGAAAGAGTGGCTACACCTTC. This gives the protein CASRGAGKSGYTF.

In its sample, this clone was seen a few times. The J gene is TRBJ2-3, the V gene TRBV7-3; 10 bases agree with TRBD1. Looked up from germline, CDR1 is SGHTA and CDR2 is FQGTGA. The trim removed 4 bases at V and 3 bases at J, leaving 4 bases unmatched. The CDR3 has 15 residues. CDR3 loop: CASSSGQGETDTQYF. For the CDR3, the DNA is TGTGCCAGCAGCTCCGGACAGGGGGAAACAGATACGCAGTATTTT. The whole variable domain, remainder taken from reference TRBV7-3 and TRBJ2-3, is GAGVSQTPSNKVTEKGKYVELRCDPISGHTALYWYRQSLGQGPEFLIYFQGTGAADDSGLPNDRFFAVRPEGSVSTLKIQRTERGDSAVYLCASSSGQGETDTQYFGPGTRLTVL.

The chain is built from TRBV5-1 and TRBJ1-2; weak D call: TRBD1 (6 bases). This CDR3 region has 14 residues. CDR1 and CDR2 (germline): SGHRS, YFSETQ. The V gene lost 1 base and the J gene lost 2 bases, with 9 bases spanning the gap. The CDR3 nucleotides are TGCGCCAGCAGCTTGCAGGGGTCCAACTATGGCTACACCTTC. Protein product: CASSLQGSNYGYTF.

The genes are TRBV2 and TRBJ1-3; D unresolved. CDR3 size: 13 residues. The germline CDR1 and CDR2 sequences are SNHLY and FYNNEI. V lost 1 base and J 9 bases, leaving 10 bases between the germline ends. CDR3 bases: TGTGCCAGCAGTGAAGGCCGCGGTAGCACCATATATTTT. As protein: CASSEGRGSTIYF.

This clone has a single count. This chain joins TRBV5-1 and TRBJ2-5; 9 nucleotides agree with TRBD2. The CDR3 runs to 14 residues. V gave up 3 bases and J gave up 11 bases; unmatched junction bases: 11. Germline-derived CDR1 and CDR2 are SGHRS and YFSETQ. CDR3 sequence: CASSSLEGTSTQYF. As DNA, the CDR3 is TGCGCCAGCAGCTCCCTCGAGGGGACTAGCACTCAGTACTTC.

The genes are TRBV7-2 and TRBJ1-1; D call uncertain. V lost 4 bases and J 4 bases, leaving 10 bases between the germline ends. The CDR3 sequence is 13 residues long. Germline values: CDR1 SGHTA, CDR2 FQGNSA. The CDR3 region has the DNA TGTGCCAGCAGCTACAGAGCAGGCACTGAAGCTTTCTTT. The encoded protein is CASSYRAGTEAFF. The entire variable domain, with the rest obtained from reference TRBV7-2 and TRBJ1-1, is as follows: GAGVSQSPSNKVTEKGKDVELRCDPISGHTALYWYRQSLGQGLEFLIYFQGNSAPDKSGLPSDRFSAERTGGSVSTLTIQRTQQEDSAVYLCASSYRAGTEAFFGQGTRLTVV.

The genes are TRBV24-1 and TRBJ1-5, with 7 positions matching TRBD1. The CDR3 length is 16 residues. V shed 4 bases, J shed 0 bases, and the junction held 5 bases outside the gene matches. Germline V gene sequence: CDR1 KGHDR, CDR2 SFDVKD. The CDR3, as DNA: TGTGCCACCAGTGACCTACAGGGGAATAGCAATCAGCCCCAGCATTTT. Translating it yields CATSDLQGNSNQPQHF.

J is TRBJ2-3 and V is TRBV7-2; 8 bases are shared with TRBD2. There are 15 residues in the CDR3. Per germline, CDR1 SGHTA and CDR2 FQGNSA. J gave up 5 bases and V 3 bases, and 7 bases lay outside the gene matches. For the CDR3, the DNA is TGTGCCAGCAGCTTCGCGGGAGGTTTAGGAGATACGCAGTATTTT. This encodes CASSFAGGLGDTQYF.

The J gene is TRBJ1-6, the V gene TRBV7-2; the match to TRBD1 covers 7 bases. J lost 6 bases, V lost 3 bases, and 2 bases had no gene match. This CDR3 is 14 amino acids long. Germline V gene data show CDR1 as SGHTA and CDR2 as FQGNSA. CDR3: CASSFNRGNSPLHF. The CDR3 nucleotides read TGTGCCAGCAGCTTTAACAGGGGTAATTCACCCCTCCACTTT. The full variable domain, its missing parts supplied by reference TRBV7-2 and TRBJ1-6, is GAGVSQSPSNKVTEKGKDVELRCDPISGHTALYWYRQSLGQGLEFLIYFQGNSAPDKSGLPSDRFSAERTGGSVSTLTIQRTQQEDSAVYLCASSFNRGNSPLHFGNGTRLTVT.

The chain links TRBV7-3 to TRBJ2-1; possibly TRBD2 for D (6 bases). Trimming took 5 bases from V and 10 from J, leaving 21 bases between them. The CDR3 is 15 amino acids. CDR1 is SGHTA and CDR2 is FQGTGA in the germline V gene. This CDR3 reads CASSRRSLGRSEQFF. The CDR3 DNA sequence: TGTGCCAGCAGCCGACGGTCACTCGGGAGAAGCGAGCAGTTCTTC.

This rearrangement joins TRBV10-3 to TRBJ2-7; TRBD1 matches at 9 bases. The germline V gene has CDR1 ENHRY and CDR2 SYGVKD. V shed 4 bases and J 3 bases; nucleotides not matched to a gene: 4. This CDR3 has 14 amino acids. The CDR3 protein is CAISAPGQGYEQYF. The CDR3 bases are TGTGCCATCAGTGCTCCGGGACAGGGCTACGAGCAGTACTTC.

The chain recombines TRBV7-3 with TRBJ2-7, with D maybe TRBD2 (5 bases). The CDR3 runs 16 residues. V was clipped by 0 bases and J by 2 bases, with 14 bases between them. Germline lookup yields CDR1 SGHTA and CDR2 FQGTGA. The CDR3 is CASSLTGGGNTYEQYF. The CDR3 nucleotides are TGTGCCAGCAGCTTAACCGGAGGAGGCAATACCTACGAGCAGTACTTC.